The source of this TCR beta chain is a study of blood T cell repertoires in COVID-19. Study-wide background: Some COVID-19 samples were acute and others convalescent; all came from the United States, Italy and Spain. T cells, B-cell-depleted T cells, or PBMCs supplied cDNA or gDNA.

Authors' data handling: Reference gene primer amplification in the assay estimated nucleated cell counts. Method: immunoSEQ multiplex PCR; TCRdb's copy keeps in-frame clones and lacks some. For V, J and clone size, that table is used; D and trimming come from the DNA. The data hold approximately 250,000 clones, with under 90% observed a single time. The sequenced sample was peripheral blood. The receptor comes from a human donor in a cohort sampled during active COVID-19.

CDR3 protein: CASSFAENTEAFF. The CDR3 bases are TGTGCCAGCAGCTTTGCAGAGAACACTGAAGCTTTCTTT. The chain has TRBV7-3 and TRBJ1-1; no clear D. The CDR3 contains 13 residues. CDR1 and CDR2 (germline): SGHTA, FQGTGA. The V gene lost 3 bases and the J gene lost 1 base, with 6 bases spanning the gap.